This T cell receptor (beta chain) is drawn from a study of blood T cells in healthy people across ages. Study outcomes and limitations: Age brought a roughly linear fall in TCR beta diversity measured per million T cells.

This clonotype was observed a few times. Antigen: not known. The trim removed 6 bases at V and 6 bases at J, leaving 6 bases unmatched. The CDR3 length is 15 residues. Per the germline V gene, CDR1 is MNHEY and CDR2 is SVGAGI. The second PCR ran about 6 to 12 cycles with a sample-barcoded 5' primer and J-beta primers. Template switching added a 12-random-nucleotide identifier to every cDNA molecule. TCRdb itself ran the 5' RACE reads through MiXCR, one entry per CDR3 protein. Among 700,000 to 950,000 distinct CDR3 sequences, roughly 45% were seen once, and the ten largest hold roughly 20%. The genes are TRBV6-5 and TRBJ2-3; TRBD2 aligns across 13 bases. Specimen: blood. This TCR came from a woman between 55 and 75 years old in good health. The CDR3, as DNA: TGTGCCAGCAGGCCACTAGCGGGGGGGCAGGATACGCAGTATTTT. It specifies CASRPLAGGQDTQYF.